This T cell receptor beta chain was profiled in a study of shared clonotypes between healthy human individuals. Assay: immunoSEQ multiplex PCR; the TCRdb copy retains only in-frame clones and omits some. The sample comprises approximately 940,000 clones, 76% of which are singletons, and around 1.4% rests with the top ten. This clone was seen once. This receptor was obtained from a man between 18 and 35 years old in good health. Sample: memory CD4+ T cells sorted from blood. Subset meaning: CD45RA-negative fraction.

The CDR3 region has the DNA TGTGCCAGCAGCGTAGAACGGGGGGCCCTCACAGATACGCAGTATTTT. It is translated as CASSVERGALTDTQYF. V gene TRBV9 combines with J gene TRBJ2-3; D possibly corresponds to TRBD2 (7 bases). Germline V lookup: CDR1 SGDLS, CDR2 YYNGEE. The CDR3 is 16 residues long. Trimming removed 0 bases at V and 2 bases at J, with 13 bases between. Full variable domain (missing parts from reference TRBV9 and TRBJ2-3): DSGVTQTPKHLITATGQRVTLRCSPRSGDLSVYWYQQSLDQGLQFLIQYYNGEERAKGNILERFSAQQFPDLHSELNLSSLELGDSALYFCASSVERGALTDTQYFGPGTRLTVL.